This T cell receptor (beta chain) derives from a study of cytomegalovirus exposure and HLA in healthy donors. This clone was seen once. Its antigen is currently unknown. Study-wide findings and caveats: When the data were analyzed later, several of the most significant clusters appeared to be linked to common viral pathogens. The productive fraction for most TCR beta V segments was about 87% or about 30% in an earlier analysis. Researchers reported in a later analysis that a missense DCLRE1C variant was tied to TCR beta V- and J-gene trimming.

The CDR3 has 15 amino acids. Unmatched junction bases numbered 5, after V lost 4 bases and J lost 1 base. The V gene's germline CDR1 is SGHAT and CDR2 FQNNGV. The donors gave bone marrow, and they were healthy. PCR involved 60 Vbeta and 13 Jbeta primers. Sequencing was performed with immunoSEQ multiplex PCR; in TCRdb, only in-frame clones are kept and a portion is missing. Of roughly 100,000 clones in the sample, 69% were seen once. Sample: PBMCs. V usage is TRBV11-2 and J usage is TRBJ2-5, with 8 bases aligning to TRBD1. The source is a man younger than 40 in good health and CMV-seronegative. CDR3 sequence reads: CASSSSGTGQETQYF. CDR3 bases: TGTGCCAGCAGCTCCTCCGGGACAGGCCAAGAGACCCAGTACTTC.